The subject of this entry is one TCR beta chain. There is no known antigen for this receptor. No much larger clone is present one base from it, and per-base qualities are unavailable. The library was made by the immunoSEQ multiplex PCR assay. In the original analysis: A statistical classification framework was developed to diagnose cytomegalovirus status using the catalog of TCR beta chain sequences. What TCRdb holds here is the immuneACCESS table cut down to in-frame rearrangements. Part of the clones is not present; checked against another copy, under half of the missing clones reflect an unresolved V gene, and the others are unexplained. V and J calls plus clone size are reproduced from that table; the DNA served to infer D and trimming. The sample includes roughly 270,000 clones, with around nine tenths observed a single time. The top ten clones comprise about 0.86% of the sample. Cut back by 3 bases and 4 bases, the V and J ends lie 9 bases apart. Reading the germline V gene gives CDR1 MNHNS and CDR2 SASEGT. Taken from cysteine to phenylalanine, the CDR3 has 13 residues. Left in the record is the CDR3 DNA by itself, 39 bases read in frame from the first base.

The sample belongs to a study of cytomegalovirus exposure and HLA in healthy donors (dated by TCRdb to about 2017). Study-level background: According to a later analysis, the 110 or so validation repertoires were produced on the same platform as the approximately 620 repertoires of the first cohort. To predict cytomegalovirus infection status, the study combined high-throughput TCR immunosequencing, statistical association of individual TCRs with disease status, and machine learning. The study was designed to test whether signatures of past pathogen exposure could be identified by cataloging public T cell receptors. Along with the roughly 700-subject first cohort, a separate validation cohort of around 110 different subjects was used. Broad study findings and their caveats: It was suggested by the authors that the approach could potentially be generalized to other disease states and immunological phenotypes. A later analysis lacked HLA typing for the validation cohort, so it scored co-occurrence in that cohort across all 110 or so repertoires. Subsequent analysis determined that TCRs grouped into clusters in the first cohort also showed a tendency toward co-occurrence across the 120 or so validation repertoires, and roughly 95% of cluster scores exceeded 0. A total of fewer than 200 TCR beta chains were listed by the study as associated with cytomegalovirus. In both the original and validation cohorts, the classifier was reported to diagnose cytomegalovirus status with high specificity and sensitivity. While some public TCRs were present in many individuals, most TCR sequences turned up only very rarely across donors. A few of the identified cytomegalovirus-associated TCR beta chains were confirmed in vitro to be specific for cytomegalovirus antigens.

The donors belonged to the validation cohort of 120 subjects, which was separate from the approximately 700-subject first cohort. The TCR originated in a woman between 18 and 30 years old in good health and CMV-seronegative. Here the chain combines TRBV6-1 and TRBJ1-2; the D gene is perhaps TRBD1, from 5 matching bases. Sequencing input: PBMCs. Here is the DNA: TGTGCCAGCAGTGACAGGGATTTCTATGGCTACACCTTC. It translates to CASSDRDFYGYTF.